The source of this T cell receptor (beta chain) is a study of blood T cell repertoires in COVID-19. The ends lost 6 bases at V and 3 bases at J; junction bases unmatched: 4. The CDR3 covers 13 residues. The method was immunoSEQ multiplex PCR; TCRdb's version includes in-frame clones alone and lacks a portion of them. There are over 250,000 clones in the sample; about 88% occur only once, and over 4% lies in the top ten. The V gene is TRBV12-3 or TRBV12-4, the J gene TRBJ2-7; TRBD1 matches at 8 bases. Sequenced material: peripheral blood. This receptor was identified in a man aged 55 to 69 who had recovered from COVID-19. This CDR3 reads CASRTGTGYEQYF. CDR3 sequence (DNA): TGTGCCAGCAGAACCGGGACAGGCTACGAGCAGTACTTC.